These 10 T cell receptor beta chains were sequenced from one sample in a study of cytomegalovirus exposure and HLA in healthy donors. 60 Vbeta and 13 Jbeta primers were used in PCR. The table came from immunoSEQ multiplex PCR; TCRdb's copy has only in-frame clones and leaves some out. Of some 140,000 clones in the sample, over 65% were seen once. Sequenced input: PBMCs. These receptors all stem from a man aged 30 to 45 in good health and CMV-seronegative.

The chain links TRBV19 to TRBJ1-4; D remains unclear. The CDR3 length is 13 residues. Germline V CDR1 and CDR2: LNHDA, SQIVND (reference sequence). The V end lost 4 bases, the J end lost 4 bases, and 7 bases lay between the germline ends. The CDR3 sequence is CASSKRGNEKLFF. The CDR3 bases are TGTGCCAGTAGTAAGCGGGGTAATGAAAAACTGTTTTTT.

This clone has only one observation. The chain joins TRBV28 to TRBJ2-7; D is undetermined. V lost 4 bases to trimming and J lost 4 bases, with 20 bases between them. CDR3 length: 16 residues. Germline CDR1 MDHEN, CDR2 SYDVKM. DNA for the CDR3: TGTGCCAGCAGTTCTAAATTATCCGTGAACGGGTACGAGCAGTACTTC. Its translation is CASSSKLSVNGYEQYF. The full variable domain, in which reference TRBV28 and TRBJ2-7 provide the parts outside the CDR3, is DVKVTQSSRYLVKRTGEKVFLECVQDMDHENMFWYRQDPGLGLRLIYFSYDVKMKEKGDIPEGYSVSREKKERFSLILESASTNQTSMYLCASSSKLSVNGYEQYFGPGTRLTVT.

CDR3 region: CASSPLAGGYEQYF. The CDR3 DNA reads as TGTGCCAGCAGCCCGTTAGCGGGGGGCTACGAGCAGTACTTC. This chain links TRBV7-2 with TRBJ2-7; the match to TRBD2 covers 10 bases. CDR3 length equals 14 residues. Unmatched junction bases numbered 4, after V lost 5 bases and J lost 3 bases. From germline, CDR1 is SGHTA and CDR2 FQGNSA.

This sequence joins TRBV7-2 and TRBJ1-2, with 10 bases identical to TRBD1. Looked up from germline, CDR1 is SGHTA and CDR2 is FQGNSA. V shed 5 bases, J shed 4 bases, and the junction held 4 bases outside the gene matches. The CDR3 runs to 14 residues. As DNA, the CDR3 is TGTGCCAGCAGCGCGGGACAGGGGCCCTATGGCTACACCTTC. Translation: CASSAGQGPYGYTF.

This rearrangement joins TRBV18 to TRBJ1-2; D not certain. The CDR3 totals 11 residues. Germline CDR1 and CDR2: KGHSH and LQKENI. The germline V and J ends were trimmed by 2 bases and 8 bases, with 6 bases remaining between them. CDR3 protein: CASSPGSGYTF. The CDR3 DNA sequence: TGTGCCAGCTCACCAGGGAGCGGCTACACCTTC.

The chain carries TRBV4-1 and TRBJ2-5, with a tentative D call TRBD2 (6 bases). The V gene's germline CDR1 is MGHRA and CDR2 YSYEKL. V was clipped by 8 bases and J by 5 bases, with 15 bases between them. This CDR3 contains 13 residues. Written as DNA, the CDR3 is TGCGCCAGCGGGCCCGCGGGGATCGAGACCCAGTACTTC. Translating it yields CASGPAGIETQYF.

Regarding this clone: Other nucleotide sequences in the sample specify the same CDR3. V and J are TRBV7-9 and TRBJ2-7; D uncertain. CDR1 and CDR2 (germline): SEHNR, FQNEAQ (reference sequence). The germline V and J ends were trimmed by 5 bases and 2 bases, with 4 bases remaining between them. There are 11 residues in the CDR3. CDR3 nucleotide sequence: TGTGCCAGCAGCAGCACCTACGAGCAGTACTTC. Translation: CASSSTYEQYF.

The chain couples TRBV11-3 to TRBJ2-3; D is undetermined. CDR3 length equals 11 residues. V lost 4 bases and J lost 6, with 5 bases in between. Germline assignment: CDR1 SGHNT and CDR2 YENEEA. The chain's CDR3 is CASSSQDTQYF. CDR3 nucleotide sequence: TGTGCCAGCAGCTCCCAGGATACGCAGTATTTT.

Only one count was recorded for this clone. V is TRBV5-6 and J is TRBJ2-1; TRBD1 aligns across 9 bases. The CDR3 runs to 16 residues. Germline V gene data show CDR1 as SGHDT and CDR2 as YYEEEE. The V gene end was trimmed by 4 bases and the J gene end by 1 base; junction bases not matched to a gene: 6. CDR3 coding DNA: TGTGCCAGCAGCATACCGGGACAGGGTTCCTACAATGAGCAGTTCTTC. Translation: CASSIPGQGSYNEQFF.

The chain uses TRBV29-1 and TRBJ2-5, with 8 bases matching TRBD2. The DNA matches TRBJ2-7 better at its end, which makes the J call doubtful. There are 14 residues in the CDR3. Germline assignment: CDR1 SQVTM and CDR2 ANQGSEA. The CDR3 protein is CSVEGAGGLYEQYF. CDR3 coding DNA: TGCAGCGTTGAGGGGGCGGGGGGTTTATACGAGCAGTACTTC.